Listed here are 19 T cell receptor beta chains from one sample, sequenced in a study of blood T cells in healthy people across ages. Using a J-beta primer mix together with a sample-barcoded 5' primer, a second PCR was run for roughly 6 to 12 cycles. Each CDR3 protein is one row after TCRdb ran MiXCR on the 5' RACE reads. Of some 800,000 distinct CDR3 sequences in the sample, 40% to 50% are singletons; the top ten hold approximately 20%. Source material: blood. The receptors here all came from a man in his fifties or sixties in good health.

The chain has TRBV4-3 and TRBJ2-7, with a weak D call TRBD2 (5 bases). Germline CDR1 LGHNA, CDR2 YSLEER. The CDR3 has 15 amino acids. V lost 0 bases and J 4 bases, leaving 13 bases between the germline ends. The CDR3 loop reads CASSQEGQAGYEQYF. The CDR3 nucleotides are TGCGCCAGCAGCCAAGAAGGTCAGGCGGGTTACGAGCAGTACTTC.

The chain joins TRBV18 to TRBJ2-7; D possibly corresponds to TRBD1 (6 bases). Germline CDR1 is KGHSH and CDR2 is LQKENI. Trimming took 5 bases from V and 5 from J, leaving 13 bases between them. The CDR3 runs to 13 residues. For the CDR3, the DNA is TGTGCCAGCTCAATACAACAGGGTAACGAGCAGTACTTC. Its translation is CASSIQQGNEQYF.

This clonotype was found a few times. One base away lies a much larger clone, so this may be a sequencing read error. This chain uses TRBV29-1 with TRBJ2-1, with D maybe TRBD2 (7 bases). Germline CDR1 is SQVTM and CDR2 is ANQGSEA. CDR3 length equals 13 residues. V was pared by 4 bases and J by 6 bases, with 13 bases between. The DNA for the CDR3 is TGCAGCGTTGGGAGGGGGGGCCCCAATGAGCAGTTCTTC. Translated: CSVGRGGPNEQFF.

The chain joins TRBV3-1 to TRBJ1-5, with 7 bases identical to TRBD1. Trimming cost V 2 bases and J 9 bases; bases outside gene matches: 10. This CDR3 spans 15 amino acids. Germline CDR1 and CDR2: LGHDT and YNNKEL (reference sequence). For the CDR3, the DNA is TGTGCCAGCAGCCAACAGGGGGATTTTAATACGCCCCAGCATTTT. Protein: CASSQQGDFNTPQHF.

The sample holds a few counts of this clonotype. V and J are TRBV3-1 and TRBJ2-5, with D unclear. This CDR3 spans 15 amino acids. Trimming removed 4 bases at V and 1 base at J, with 13 bases between. Germline V gene lookup returns CDR1 LGHDT and CDR2 YNNKEL (reference sequence). In DNA, the CDR3 is TGTGCCAGCAGCCCAACCCGGATGGTCCAAGAGACCCAGTACTTC. It encodes CASSPTRMVQETQYF.

This clonotype was seen once. The chain joins TRBV7-9 to TRBJ2-5, with TRBD2 identical over 10 bases. The last part of the DNA fits TRBJ2-7 better; the J call may be wrong. The CDR3 length is 14 residues. From germline, CDR1 is SEHNR and CDR2 FQNEAQ (reference sequence). CDR3 residues: CASSSSGGASEQYF. The CDR3 region has the DNA TGTGCCAGCAGCTCCAGCGGGGGGGCATCCGAGCAGTACTTC.

This clonotype was detected a few times. The chain has TRBV6-2 or TRBV6-3 and TRBJ1-4; no definite D call. This CDR3 has 14 amino acids. V was cut by 7 bases and J by 7 bases, with 16 bases left in between. Germline-derived CDR1 and CDR2 are MNHEY and SVGEGT. CDR3 sequence: CASTEDWMSEKLFF. The DNA for the CDR3 is TGTGCCAGCACCGAAGACTGGATGAGTGAAAAACTGTTTTTT.

The CDR3 nucleotides are TGCGCCAGCAGCCAAGAAAAAGGACTAGCGGGGGGGCCCGATGAGCAGTTCTTC. Its translation is CASSQEKGLAGGPDEQFF. The chain recombines TRBV4-1 with TRBJ2-1; 15 positions match TRBD2. V was pared by 0 bases and J by 8 bases, with 8 bases of the junction left unmatched. Germline V gives CDR1 MGHRA, CDR2 YSYEKL. The CDR3 has 18 amino acids.

The rearrangement joins TRBV6-5 to TRBJ1-6; 9 bases match TRBD1. The CDR3 runs 18 residues. V lost 2 bases to trimming and J lost 1 base; unmatched junction nucleotides: 6. Germline CDR1 MNHEY, CDR2 SVGAGI. The CDR3 spells CASSYGGTGTSYNSPLHF. CDR3 bases: TGTGCCAGCAGTTACGGGGGGACAGGGACGTCCTATAATTCACCCCTCCACTTT.

The rearrangement uses TRBV20-1 and TRBJ2-7; D is unresolved. The CDR3 is 14 amino acids. Germline V CDR1 and CDR2: DFQATT, SNEGSKA (reference sequence). Trimming removed 3 bases from V and 2 bases from J, with 14 bases in between. This CDR3 is CSASFGKGTYEQYF. The CDR3 nucleotides read TGCAGTGCTAGTTTTGGCAAGGGAACCTACGAGCAGTACTTC.

The chain couples TRBV4-3 to TRBJ1-2; D ambiguous. CDR1 and CDR2 from the germline V gene are LGHNA and YSLEER. This CDR3 has 14 amino acids. The V gene lost 1 base and the J gene lost 4 bases, with 10 bases spanning the gap. The CDR3 nucleotides are TGCGCCAGCAGCCAAGCAGTCTGGGCCTATGGCTACACCTTC. As protein: CASSQAVWAYGYTF.

The chain uses TRBV6-5 and TRBJ2-7, with no clear D. Germline V gene sequence: CDR1 MNHEY, CDR2 SVGAGI. V gave up 9 bases and J gave up 2 bases, with 17 bases separating them. CDR3 length equals 14 residues. In DNA form, the CDR3 reads TGTGCCAGTAACAATAACATGGCCCCCTACGAGCAGTACTTC. Translation gives CASNNNMAPYEQYF.

The chain carries TRBV2 and TRBJ2-3, with TRBD2 matching 7 bases. Germline CDR1 is SNHLY and CDR2 is FYNNEI. The CDR3 is made up of 17 amino acids. V was pared by 1 base and J by 2 bases, with 9 bases of the junction left unmatched. This CDR3 is CASSEEQAGEFTDTQYF. CDR3 coding DNA: TGTGCCAGCAGTGAAGAGCAGGCGGGGGAATTCACAGATACGCAGTATTTT. Filled out from reference TRBV2 and TRBJ2-3, the complete variable domain reads EPEVTQTPSHQVTQMGQEVILRCVPISNHLYFYWYRQILGQKVEFLVSFYNNEISEKSEIFDDQFSVERPDGSNFTLKIRSTKLEDSAMYFCASSEEQAGEFTDTQYFGPGTRLTVL.

The rearrangement uses TRBV20-1 and TRBJ2-3; unclear D gene. Germline loops: CDR1 DFQATT, CDR2 SNEGSKA (reference sequence). This CDR3 comprises 12 residues. V lost 6 bases, J lost 0 bases, and 7 bases lay in between. For the CDR3, the DNA is TGCAGTGCAACTAAGAGCACAGATACGCAGTATTTT. It codes for CSATKSTDTQYF.

The chain combines TRBV5-1 with TRBJ2-1, with a possible D match to TRBD1 (6 bases). The CDR3 extends over 16 amino acids. The ends were cut back, 0 bases at V and 2 bases at J, with 12 bases in the middle. Germline V gene lookup returns CDR1 SGHRS and CDR2 YFSETQ. The CDR3 nucleotides are TGCGCCAGCAGCTTGGAGGGGGACCAGGCCTACAATGAGCAGTTCTTC. Encoded protein: CASSLEGDQAYNEQFF.

V and J are TRBV20-1 and TRBJ2-1, with D possibly TRBD2 on 5 matching bases. CDR3 size: 13 residues. Germline V CDR1 and CDR2: DFQATT, SNEGSKA (reference sequence). Between the trimmed V and J ends, which lost 1 base and 9 bases, there was a span of 13 bases. The CDR3 DNA sequence: TGCAGTGCTAGAGTGAGATTAGGAGGTGAGCAGTTCTTC. This gives the protein CSARVRLGGEQFF.

J is TRBJ2-1 and V is TRBV5-1, with 9 bases fitting TRBD2. Germline CDR1 and CDR2: SGHRS and YFSETQ. Trimming took 0 bases from V and 3 from J; bases not matched to a gene: 4. The CDR3 runs to 16 residues. Here the CDR3 reads CASSLDTSGYYNEQFF. The CDR3 nucleotides are TGCGCCAGCAGCTTGGACACTAGCGGGTACTACAATGAGCAGTTCTTC. Variable domain in full (rest from reference TRBV5-1 and TRBJ2-1): KAGVTQTPRYLIKTRGQQVTLSCSPISGHRSVSWYQQTPGQGLQFLFEYFSETQRNKGNFPGRFSGRQFSNSRSEMNVSTLELGDSALYLCASSLDTSGYYNEQFFGPGTRLTVL.

The V gene is TRBV5-8, the J gene TRBJ2-7, with 8 bases aligning to TRBD1. Trimming at V came to 0 bases and at J to 3 bases, leaving 5 bases not matched to a gene. This CDR3 region has 15 residues. Looked up from germline, CDR1 is SGHTS and CDR2 is YDEGEE. The CDR3 DNA follows: TGTGCCAGCAGCTTGGGGACAGGGTCTAACTACGAGCAGTACTTC. Protein sequence: CASSLGTGSNYEQYF.

V usage is TRBV28 and J usage is TRBJ2-3; TRBD2 matches 9 bases. V gave up 6 bases and J gave up 5 bases; unmatched junction bases: 9. The V gene's germline CDR1 is MDHEN and CDR2 SYDVKM. The CDR3 totals 15 residues. CDR3 in DNA: TGTGCCAGCAGCGCTAGCGGGGTTATGGGAGATACGCAGTATTTT. Protein: CASSASGVMGDTQYF. Looking up the rest from reference TRBV28 and TRBJ2-3 gives the full variable domain: DVKVTQSSRYLVKRTGEKVFLECVQDMDHENMFWYRQDPGLGLRLIYFSYDVKMKEKGDIPEGYSVSREKKERFSLILESASTNQTSMYLCASSASGVMGDTQYFGPGTRLTVL.